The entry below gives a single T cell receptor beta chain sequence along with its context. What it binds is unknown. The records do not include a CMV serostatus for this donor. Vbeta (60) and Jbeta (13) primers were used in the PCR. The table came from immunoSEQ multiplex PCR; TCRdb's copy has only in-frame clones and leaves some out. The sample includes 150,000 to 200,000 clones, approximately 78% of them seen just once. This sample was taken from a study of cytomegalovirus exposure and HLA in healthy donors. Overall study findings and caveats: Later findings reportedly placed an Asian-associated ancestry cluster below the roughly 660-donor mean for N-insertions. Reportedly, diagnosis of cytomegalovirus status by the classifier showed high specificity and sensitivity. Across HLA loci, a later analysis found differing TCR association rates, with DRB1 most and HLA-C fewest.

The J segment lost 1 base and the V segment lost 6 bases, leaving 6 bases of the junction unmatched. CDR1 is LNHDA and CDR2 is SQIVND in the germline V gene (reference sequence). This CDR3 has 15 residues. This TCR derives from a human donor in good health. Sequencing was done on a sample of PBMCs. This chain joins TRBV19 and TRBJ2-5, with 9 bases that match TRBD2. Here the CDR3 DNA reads TGTGCCAGTAGCCCACAGCGGGGGGCCCAAGAGACCCAGTACTTC. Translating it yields CASSPQRGAQETQYF. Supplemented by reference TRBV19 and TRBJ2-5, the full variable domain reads DGGITQSPKYLFRKEGQNVTLSCEQNLNHDAMYWYRQDPGQGLRLIYYSQIVNDFQKGDIAEGYSVSREKKESFPLTVTSAQKNPTAFYLCASSPQRGAQETQYFGPGTRLLVL.